This T cell receptor (beta chain) was captured in a study of PD-1 blockade in mismatch repair-deficient tumors. Looking at the study overall: Patients had eleven to twelve mismatch repair-deficient cancer types, all previously treated and progressing.

Remarks on this clone: Its antigen remains unidentified.

Study observations and caveats: Rapid post-treatment expansion, then contraction, generally preceding radiologic response, marked tumor-resident clones.

CDR1 is SGHRS and CDR2 is YFSETQ in the germline V gene. The CDR3 consists of 15 residues. With 1 base removed from V and 3 bases from J, the gap between germline ends came to 13 bases. All patients were mismatch repair deficient, assessed by either PCR or immunohistochemistry. TCR sequencing covered a few patients who responded to pembrolizumab. Clones were read by immunoSEQ multiplex PCR, and TCRdb kept only the in-frame ones, dropping some. Of 85,000 to 130,000 clones in the sample, 82% are singletons; the top ten hold around 5.8%. Specimen: peripheral blood, collected 36 weeks after starting pembrolizumab. The chain combines TRBV5-1 with TRBJ2-5; perhaps TRBD2 as D (6 bases). The clonotype was recovered from an adult with mismatch repair-deficient cancer. CDR3 in amino acids: CASSLWTGLEETQYF. In DNA, the CDR3 is TGCGCCAGCAGCTTGTGGACGGGACTGGAAGAGACCCAGTACTTC.